The clone carrying this TCR beta chain has ten or more counts. The sample originates from a study of T-cell reconstitution after alpha-beta-depleted transplantation in children. V lost 5 bases, J lost 6 bases, and 9 bases stayed unmatched. CDR3 length equals 15 residues. Unique molecular identifiers featured in how the TCRbeta library was prepared. TCRdb re-called the PCR reads through MiXCR, storing one row per CDR3 protein. The sample lists roughly 120,000 distinct CDR3 sequences, 10% occurring once. This receptor was identified in a human donor who donated a stem cell graft to a child with acute lymphoblastic leukemia. The V and J genes are TRBV12-3 or TRBV12-4 and TRBJ2-4; 8 positions agree with TRBD2. The sample was PBMCs from the stem cell graft donor, taken from the stem cell graft. The CDR3 here is CASSATSGRVNIQYF. As DNA, the CDR3 is TGTGCCAGCAGTGCCACTAGCGGTCGCGTAAACATTCAGTACTTC.